Following are 3 T cell receptor beta chains from one sample sequenced in a study of T cells in Graves' hyperthyroidism and ophthalmopathy. Researchers amplified the TCR beta CDR3 regions from RNA transcripts. Carried out on the TCR CDR3, a first-round RT-PCR used the HTBI primer set. TCRdb fed the multiplex PCR reads into MiXCR, producing one record per CDR3 protein. The data hold approximately 600,000 distinct CDR3 sequences, with roughly 17% observed a single time. The sequencing input was blood. The origin of the receptors is a woman in her twenties or thirties with Graves' hyperthyroidism.

This clonotype has only a few counts. This chain joins TRBV6-1 and TRBJ1-2; a possible D gene is TRBD1 (5 bases). Germline-derived CDR1 and CDR2 are MNHNS and SASEGT. Trimming shortened V by 8 bases and J by 2 bases, and 15 bases separated the two germline ends. The CDR3 extends over 14 amino acids. This CDR3 is CASFSSGPNYGYTF. The CDR3 DNA sequence: TGTGCCAGCTTTTCCTCGGGACCCAACTATGGCTACACCTTC.

This clonotype was detected ten times or more. J is TRBJ2-7 and V is TRBV11-1, with a possible D match to TRBD2 (6 bases). The germline gives CDR1 SGHAT, CDR2 FQDESV (reference sequence). V lost 4 bases to trimming and J lost 4 bases, with 20 bases between them. The CDR3 consists of 16 residues. The CDR3 spells CASSSPPERGEYEQYF. The CDR3 DNA follows: TGTGCCAGCAGCTCACCACCCGAACGCGGGGAGTACGAGCAGTACTTC.

On this clonotype itself: Just one base apart from a much larger clone, this may be a read error. The CDR3 ends on some other residue instead of the conserved phenylalanine or tryptophan, so this is likely a read error. The rearrangement uses TRBV28 and TRBJ2-2, with D possibly TRBD2 on 5 matching bases. The CDR3 totals 16 residues. Germline V gene sequence: CDR1 MDHEN, CDR2 SYDVKM. Trimming shortened V by 4 bases and J by 3 bases, and 15 bases separated the two germline ends. As DNA, the CDR3 is TGTGCCAGCAGTTCTTTAGCGAGTACCTACACCGGGGAGCTGTTTCTT. Translating gives CASSSLASTYTGELFL.